A selection of T cell receptor beta chains follows, all from one sample in a study of blood T cell repertoires in COVID-19. TCRdb keeps only in-frame clones here, not all; method: immunoSEQ multiplex PCR. The sample lists some 380,000 clones; 81% were seen once. What was sequenced was peripheral blood. These receptors were collected from a human donor with acute or convalescent COVID-19. The donor label of this sample is uncertain. Each CDR3 is given without its conserved first and last residue. Each record gives: D gene, V gene, J gene, CDR3 protein. The D gene is left open where the match is weak.

NA	TRBV27	TRBJ2-3	ATAGLPNTDTQY
NA	TRBV25-1	TRBJ2-1	ASSELQGKSDEQF
NA	TRBV3-1/TRBV3-2	TRBJ1-3	ASSRTLLSSGNTIY
NA	TRBV18	TRBJ1-6	ASSPGSSPLH
NA	TRBV28	TRBJ1-5	ASSLGPPSNQPQH
TRBD1	TRBV9	TRBJ1-6	ASSPDRVPLH
NA	TRBV2	TRBJ1-5	ATSLYSNQPQH
NA	TRBV15	TRBJ1-5	ATSRKQGGQPQH
NA	TRBV30	TRBJ2-7	AWMARGVGISYEQY
NA	TRBV18	TRBJ1-1	ASSPREQQHYTEAF
TRBD1	TRBV30	TRBJ1-1	ALDRGPSEAF
TRBD1	TRBV7-9	TRBJ1-6	ASSTGQGFYNSPLH
NA	TRBV7-9	TRBJ1-1	ASSQAAPGNTEAF
NA	TRBV12-3/TRBV12-4	TRBJ1-1	ASTVLYSTEAF
TRBD1	TRBV5-1	TRBJ2-7	ASSLVRGSYEQY
NA	TRBV6-5	TRBJ1-2	ASSYSMIQAPDGYT
TRBD2	TRBV25-1	TRBJ2-7	ASSEALAGGNEQY
TRBD1	TRBV19	TRBJ2-2	ASSSRTGVNTGELF
NA	TRBV12-3/TRBV12-4	TRBJ1-1	ASSLTAFEAF
NA	TRBV9	TRBJ2-2	ASSPNTVNTGELF
TRBD1	TRBV24-1	TRBJ1-5	ATSDQDTRGLSNQPQH
NA	TRBV14	TRBJ1-1	ASSQGARGNMNTEAF
NA	TRBV7-2	TRBJ2-7	ASSLGGGAYYEQY
NA	TRBV4-1	TRBJ1-5	ASSQGTRGKSNQPQH
TRBD1	TRBV5-1	TRBJ2-2	ASQGASDTGELF
TRBD1	TRBV18	TRBJ2-7	ASSPSDRGAFGEQY
TRBD1	TRBV7-6	TRBJ1-5	ASSFPGTESQPQH
TRBD2	TRBV5-4	TRBJ2-1	ASSFGTTEQF
TRBD1	TRBV2	TRBJ2-5	ASSHRGRGGETQY
TRBD2	TRBV2	TRBJ2-4	ASSSKGLAGGLDIQY
NA	TRBV10-3	TRBJ1-4	AISEGQSLEKLF
TRBD1	TRBV6-9	TRBJ2-2	ASREEDRDRNGELF
NA	TRBV11-3	TRBJ2-3	ASSLKGGGTDTQY
TRBD1	TRBV18	TRBJ1-2	ASSSGTGSSGYT
NA	TRBV7-9	TRBJ1-2	ASSFGQQPNYGYT
TRBD1	TRBV7-9	TRBJ1-6	ASSLVWGTGGNSPLH
NA	TRBV5-1	TRBJ1-4	ASSFDRPNEKLF
TRBD1	TRBV12-3/TRBV12-4	TRBJ1-2	ASSFQQGIGYT
NA	TRBV2	TRBJ2-2	ASRGIGQNTGELF
TRBD1	TRBV14	TRBJ1-1	ASSPTGLAEAF
TRBD2	TRBV7-9	TRBJ2-1	ASSSTGGLAKQF
NA	TRBV7-2	TRBJ1-5	ASTPEASQPQH
NA	TRBV15	TRBJ1-5	ATSRDRGSNQPQH
NA	TRBV6-5	TRBJ1-1	ASSYGATEAF
NA	TRBV5-1	TRBJ2-7	ASSLEAGAFEQY